Presented here are 8 T cell receptor beta chains from one specimen sequenced in a study of radiotherapy plus CTLA-4 blockade in lung cancer. Profiled with immunoSEQ multiplex PCR; TCRdb holds only in-frame clones, not every one. The sample records 45,000 to 60,000 clones, roughly three quarters being singletons. Source: peripheral blood, taken from a patient treated with radiotherapy plus ipilimumab. The source of these receptors is a human donor with non-small cell lung cancer who had a complete response to radiotherapy plus ipilimumab.

The gene calls are TRBV4-1 and TRBJ1-4; weak D call: TRBD1 (5 bases). This CDR3 region has 15 residues. Trimming removed 2 bases from V and 1 base from J, with 8 bases in between. Germline CDR1 reads MGHRA; CDR2 reads YSYEKL. CDR3 nucleotides: TGCGCCAGCAGCCAAAGACAGATAACTAATGAAAAACTGTTTTTT. Translated, it gives CASSQRQITNEKLFF.

The chain carries TRBV5-1 and TRBJ1-4, with TRBD1 as a possible D gene (6 bases). V lost 4 bases and J 4 bases, leaving 20 bases between the germline ends. CDR1 and CDR2 (germline): SGHRS, YFSETQ. This CDR3 contains 17 residues. As DNA, the CDR3 is TGCGCCAGCAGCGGGGGGGCAACAGGGAGCGGTAATGAAAAACTGTTTTTT. Its protein is CASSGGATGSGNEKLFF.

This clone was seen a few times. The rearrangement joins TRBV10-3 to TRBJ2-5, with TRBD2 matching 10 bases. This CDR3 has 17 residues. The V gene's germline CDR1 is ENHRY and CDR2 SYGVKD. Losses at the gene ends were 10 bases for V and 5 bases for J; bases not matched to a gene: 19. The CDR3 DNA sequence: TGTGCCACAGCATCTCGGCTAGCGGGGGATGTTGCGGAGACCCAGTACTTC. Translation gives CATASRLAGDVAETQYF.

This chain uses TRBV5-4 with TRBJ2-5; 8 positions match TRBD2. The CDR3 consists of 14 residues. The V gene's germline CDR1 is SGHNT and CDR2 YYREEE (reference sequence). Losses at the gene ends were 4 bases for V and 11 bases for J; bases not matched to a gene: 13. The CDR3 coding sequence is TGTGCCAGCAGCCTCCCGGGGGGGGGTACAGCGCAGTACTTC. The encoded protein is CASSLPGGGTAQYF. Using reference TRBV5-4 and TRBJ2-5 for the parts outside the CDR3, the full variable domain is ETGVTQSPTHLIKTRGQQVTLRCSSQSGHNTVSWYQQALGQGPQFIFQYYREEENGRGNFPPRFSGLQFPNYSSELNVNALELDDSALYLCASSLPGGGTAQYFGPGTRLLVL.

V gene TRBV7-9 combines with J gene TRBJ1-4, with TRBD1 matching over 11 bases. There are 15 residues in the CDR3. Germline lookup yields CDR1 SEHNR and CDR2 FQNEAQ (reference sequence). J lost 7 bases, V lost 1 base, and 2 bases had no gene match. The CDR3 coding sequence is TGTGCCAGCAGCTTAGGGACAGGGGGCGGTGAAAAACTGTTTTTT. It codes for CASSLGTGGGEKLFF.

The rearrangement uses TRBV7-9 and TRBJ2-1; 9 bases map to TRBD1. The ends lost 0 bases at V and 8 bases at J; junction bases unmatched: 8. The germline gives CDR1 SEHNR, CDR2 FQNEAQ (reference sequence). CDR3 length: 16 amino acids. CDR3 residues: CASSLAGTGLGYEQFF. The CDR3 nucleotides read TGTGCCAGCAGCTTAGCAGGGACAGGGTTGGGGTATGAGCAGTTCTTC.

The chain recombines TRBV15 with TRBJ1-2; D gene unclear. This CDR3 has 14 residues. Germline V lookup: CDR1 LNHNV, CDR2 YYDKDF (reference sequence). V lost 3 bases and J 3 bases, leaving 11 bases between the germline ends. The CDR3 nucleotides are TGTGCCACCAGCAGTTCAACCGGGGACTATGGCTACACCTTC. The encoded protein is CATSSSTGDYGYTF.

The chain employs TRBV7-9 and TRBJ1-3; tentatively, D is TRBD1 (6 bases). V lost 6 bases and J lost 2, with 11 bases in between. CDR1 is SEHNR, CDR2 FQNEAQ, per germline (reference sequence). CDR3 length equals 14 residues. This CDR3 is CASRPQGAGNTIYF. The CDR3 bases are TGTGCCAGCAGACCACAGGGAGCTGGAAACACCATATATTTT.